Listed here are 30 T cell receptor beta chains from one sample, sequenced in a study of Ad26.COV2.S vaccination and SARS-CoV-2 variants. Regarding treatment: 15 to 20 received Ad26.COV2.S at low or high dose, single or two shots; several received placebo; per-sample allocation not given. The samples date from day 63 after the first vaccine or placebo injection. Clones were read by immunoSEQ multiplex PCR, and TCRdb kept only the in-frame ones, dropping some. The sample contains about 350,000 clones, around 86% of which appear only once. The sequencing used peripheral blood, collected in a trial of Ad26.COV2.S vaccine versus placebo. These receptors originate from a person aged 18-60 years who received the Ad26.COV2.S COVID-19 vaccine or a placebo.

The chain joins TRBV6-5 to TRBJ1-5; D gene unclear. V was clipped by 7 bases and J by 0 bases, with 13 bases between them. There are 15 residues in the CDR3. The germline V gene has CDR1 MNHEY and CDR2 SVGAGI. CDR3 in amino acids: CASKIGPYSNQPQHF. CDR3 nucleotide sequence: TGTGCCAGCAAAATCGGCCCTTATAGCAATCAGCCCCAGCATTTT.

The CDR3 bases are TGTGCCAGCAGTTACGGGCCAGGGACCTACGAGCAGTACTTC. This encodes CASSYGPGTYEQYF. The chain employs TRBV6-5 and TRBJ2-7; D perhaps matches TRBD1 (5 bases). CDR3 length: 14 amino acids. Trimming removed 2 bases from V and 2 bases from J, with 10 bases in between. Germline V gene sequence: CDR1 MNHEY, CDR2 SVGAGI.

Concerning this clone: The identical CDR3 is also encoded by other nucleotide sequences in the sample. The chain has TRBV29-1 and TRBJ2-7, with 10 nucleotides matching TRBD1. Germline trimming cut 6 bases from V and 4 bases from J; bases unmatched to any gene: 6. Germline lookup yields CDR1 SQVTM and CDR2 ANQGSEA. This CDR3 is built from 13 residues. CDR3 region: CSVRDRGFYEQYF. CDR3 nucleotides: TGCAGCGTCCGGGACAGGGGTTTTTACGAGCAGTACTTC.

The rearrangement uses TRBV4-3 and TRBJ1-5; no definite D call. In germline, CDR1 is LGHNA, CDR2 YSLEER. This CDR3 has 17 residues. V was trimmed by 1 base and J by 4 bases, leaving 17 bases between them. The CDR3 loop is CASSQGGDWPLNQPQHF. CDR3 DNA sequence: TGCGCCAGCAGCCAAGGGGGTGACTGGCCCCTTAATCAGCCCCAGCATTTT.

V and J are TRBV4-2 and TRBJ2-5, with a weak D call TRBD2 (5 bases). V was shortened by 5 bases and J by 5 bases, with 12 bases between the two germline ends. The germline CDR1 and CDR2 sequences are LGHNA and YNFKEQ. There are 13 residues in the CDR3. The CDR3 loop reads CASSAGRGETQYF. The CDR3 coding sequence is TGTGCCAGCAGCGCGGGCCGAGGGGAGACCCAGTACTTC.

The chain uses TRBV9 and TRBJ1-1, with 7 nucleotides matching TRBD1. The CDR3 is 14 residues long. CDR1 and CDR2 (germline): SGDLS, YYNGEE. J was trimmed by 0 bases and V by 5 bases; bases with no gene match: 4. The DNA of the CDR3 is TGTGCCAGCAGGAAGGGACAGATGAACACTGAAGCTTTCTTT. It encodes CASRKGQMNTEAFF.

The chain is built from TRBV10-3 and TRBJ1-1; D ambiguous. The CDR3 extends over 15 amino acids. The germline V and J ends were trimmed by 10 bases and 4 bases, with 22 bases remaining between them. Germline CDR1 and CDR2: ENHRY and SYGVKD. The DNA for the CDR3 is TGTGCCACTACCCTAGGAGGAGGGTCGGGCACTGAAGCTTTCTTT. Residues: CATTLGGGSGTEAFF.

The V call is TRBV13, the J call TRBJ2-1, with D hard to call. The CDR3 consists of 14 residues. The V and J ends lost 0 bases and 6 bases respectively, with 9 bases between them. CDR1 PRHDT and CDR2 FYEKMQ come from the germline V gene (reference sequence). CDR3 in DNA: TGTGCCAGCAGCTTAGGCCTGCAGCGCAATGAGCAGTTCTTC. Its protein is CASSLGLQRNEQFF.

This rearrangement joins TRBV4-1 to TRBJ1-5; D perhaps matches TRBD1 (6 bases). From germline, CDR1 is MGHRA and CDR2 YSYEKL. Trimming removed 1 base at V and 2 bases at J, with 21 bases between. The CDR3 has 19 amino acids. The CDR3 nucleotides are TGCGCCAGCAGCCAAGTAGGTTACCCCAACAGGGCCGGCAATCAGCCCCAGCATTTT. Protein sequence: CASSQVGYPNRAGNQPQHF.

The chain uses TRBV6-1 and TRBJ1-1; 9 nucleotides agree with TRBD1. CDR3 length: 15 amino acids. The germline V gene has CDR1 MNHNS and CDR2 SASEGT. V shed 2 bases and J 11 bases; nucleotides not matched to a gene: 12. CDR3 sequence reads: CASSEPGQGRTVAFF. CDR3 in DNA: TGTGCCAGCAGTGAACCGGGACAGGGCCGGACGGTGGCTTTCTTT.

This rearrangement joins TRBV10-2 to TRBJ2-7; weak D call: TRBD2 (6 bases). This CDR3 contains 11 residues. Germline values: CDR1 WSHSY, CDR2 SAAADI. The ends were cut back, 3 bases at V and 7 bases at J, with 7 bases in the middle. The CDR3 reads CASSEGTEQYF. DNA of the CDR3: TGCGCCAGCAGTGAAGGGACTGAGCAGTACTTC.

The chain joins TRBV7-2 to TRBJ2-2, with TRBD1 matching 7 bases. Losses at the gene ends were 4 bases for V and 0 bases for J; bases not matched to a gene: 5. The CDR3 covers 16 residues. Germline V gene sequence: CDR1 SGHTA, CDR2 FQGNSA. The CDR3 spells CASSSRTGANTGELFF. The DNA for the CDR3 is TGTGCCAGCAGCTCTAGGACAGGCGCGAACACCGGGGAGCTGTTTTTT.

The CDR3 DNA follows: TGTGCCAGCAGCTTAGATGGCGCCAGGGCCCAAGAGACCCAGTACTTC. This translates into CASSLDGARAQETQYF. The chain has TRBV11-3 and TRBJ2-5; D possibly corresponds to TRBD1 (5 bases). Trimming removed 0 bases at V and 1 base at J, with 12 bases between. CDR1 is SGHNT, CDR2 YENEEA, per germline. This CDR3 spans 16 amino acids.

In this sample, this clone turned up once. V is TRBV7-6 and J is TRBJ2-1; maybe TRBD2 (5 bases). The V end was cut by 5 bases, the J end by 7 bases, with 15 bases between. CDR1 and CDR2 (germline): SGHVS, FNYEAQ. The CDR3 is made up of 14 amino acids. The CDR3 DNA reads TGTGCCAGCAGCCTCGGACTGACGCGTAATGAGCAGTTCTTC. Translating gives CASSLGLTRNEQFF.

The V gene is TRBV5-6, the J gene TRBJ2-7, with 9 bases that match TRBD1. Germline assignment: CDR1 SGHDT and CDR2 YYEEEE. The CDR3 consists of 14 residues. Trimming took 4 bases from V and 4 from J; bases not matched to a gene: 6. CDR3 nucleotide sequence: TGTGCCAGCAGCGCCGGACAGGGGATGTACGAGCAGTACTTC. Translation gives CASSAGQGMYEQYF.

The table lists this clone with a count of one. In DNA, the CDR3 is TGCAGTGCTAGTATGCAGGGCCCCTACAATGAGCAGTTCTTC. Translated, it gives CSASMQGPYNEQFF. V gene TRBV20-1 combines with J gene TRBJ2-1; maybe TRBD1 (5 bases). This CDR3 region has 14 residues. Per the germline V gene, CDR1 is DFQATT and CDR2 is SNEGSKA (reference sequence). V shed 3 bases and J shed 2 bases, with 11 bases lying between them.

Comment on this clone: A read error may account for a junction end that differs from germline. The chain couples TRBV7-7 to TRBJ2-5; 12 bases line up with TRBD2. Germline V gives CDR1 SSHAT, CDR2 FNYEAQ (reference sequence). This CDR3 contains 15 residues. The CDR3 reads CASSRTSGVGETQYF. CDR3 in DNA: TGTGCTAGCAGCCGGACTAGCGGGGTGGGAGAGACCCAGTACTTC.

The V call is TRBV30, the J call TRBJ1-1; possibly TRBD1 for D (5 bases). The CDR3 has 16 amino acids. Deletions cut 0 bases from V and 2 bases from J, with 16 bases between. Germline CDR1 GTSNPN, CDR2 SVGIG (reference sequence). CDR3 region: CAWSVRPQGPNTEAFF. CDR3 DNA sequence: TGTGCCTGGAGTGTACGGCCCCAGGGCCCTAACACTGAAGCTTTCTTT.

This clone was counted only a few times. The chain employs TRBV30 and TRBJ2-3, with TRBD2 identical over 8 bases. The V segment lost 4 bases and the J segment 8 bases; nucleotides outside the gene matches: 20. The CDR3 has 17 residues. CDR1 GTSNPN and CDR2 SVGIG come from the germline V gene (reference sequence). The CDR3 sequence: CAWNTYSGATHSGTQYF. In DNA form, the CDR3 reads TGTGCCTGGAACACCTATAGCGGGGCGACTCACAGTGGTACGCAGTATTTT.

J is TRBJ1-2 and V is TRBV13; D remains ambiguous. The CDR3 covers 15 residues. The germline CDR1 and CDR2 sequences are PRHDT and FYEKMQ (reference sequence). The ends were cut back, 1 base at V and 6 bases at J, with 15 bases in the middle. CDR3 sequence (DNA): TGTGCCAGCAGCTTAGTTGCCAGATATGACAATGGCTACACCTTC. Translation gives CASSLVARYDNGYTF. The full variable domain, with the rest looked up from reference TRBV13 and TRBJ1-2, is AAGVIQSPRHLIKEKRETATLKCYPIPRHDTVYWYQQGPGQDPQFLISFYEKMQSDKGSIPDRFSAQQFSDYHSELNMSSLELGDSALYFCASSLVARYDNGYTFGSGTRLTVV.

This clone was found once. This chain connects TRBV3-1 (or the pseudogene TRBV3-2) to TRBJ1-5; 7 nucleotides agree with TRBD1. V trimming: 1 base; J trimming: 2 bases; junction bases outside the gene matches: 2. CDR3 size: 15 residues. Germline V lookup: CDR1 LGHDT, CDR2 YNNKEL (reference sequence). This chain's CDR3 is CASSQVQGGNQPQHF. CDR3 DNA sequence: TGTGCCAGCAGCCAAGTTCAGGGGGGCAATCAGCCCCAGCATTTT.

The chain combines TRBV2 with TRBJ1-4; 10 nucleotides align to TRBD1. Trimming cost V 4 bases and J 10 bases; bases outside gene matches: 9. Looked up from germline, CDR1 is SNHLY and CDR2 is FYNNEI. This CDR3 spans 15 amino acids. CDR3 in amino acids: CASSVDGTGDRKLFF. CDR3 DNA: TGTGCCAGCAGTGTTGACGGGACAGGGGATAGAAAACTGTTTTTT.

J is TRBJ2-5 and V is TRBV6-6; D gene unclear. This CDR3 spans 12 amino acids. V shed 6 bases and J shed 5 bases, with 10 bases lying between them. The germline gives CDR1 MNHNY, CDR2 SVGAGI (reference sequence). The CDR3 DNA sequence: TGTGCCAGCAGCCGGACGAGGGAGACCCAGTACTTC. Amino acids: CASSRTRETQYF.

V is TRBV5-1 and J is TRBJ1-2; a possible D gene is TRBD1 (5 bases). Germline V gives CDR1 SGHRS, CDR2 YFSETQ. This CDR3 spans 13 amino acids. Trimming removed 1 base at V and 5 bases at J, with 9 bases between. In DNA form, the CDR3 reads TGCGCCAGCAGCTTGTCGGGGGTATATGGCTACACCTTC. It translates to CASSLSGVYGYTF.

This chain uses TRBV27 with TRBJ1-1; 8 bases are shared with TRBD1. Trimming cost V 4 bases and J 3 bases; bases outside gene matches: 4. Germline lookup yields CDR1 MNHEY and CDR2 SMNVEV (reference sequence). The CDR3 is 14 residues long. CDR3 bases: TGTGCCAGCAGTTACCAGGGGGCTGACACTGAAGCTTTCTTT. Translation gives CASSYQGADTEAFF.

The CDR3 bases are TGTGCCAGCAGTTCCGGGACAGTCTATGGCTACACCTTC. It translates to CASSSGTVYGYTF. J is TRBJ1-2 and V is TRBV3-1 (or the pseudogene TRBV3-2); the match to TRBD1 covers 7 bases. Germline V gives CDR1 LGHDT, CDR2 YNNKEL (reference sequence). This CDR3 is 13 amino acids long. The ends lost 6 bases at V and 4 bases at J; junction bases unmatched: 5.

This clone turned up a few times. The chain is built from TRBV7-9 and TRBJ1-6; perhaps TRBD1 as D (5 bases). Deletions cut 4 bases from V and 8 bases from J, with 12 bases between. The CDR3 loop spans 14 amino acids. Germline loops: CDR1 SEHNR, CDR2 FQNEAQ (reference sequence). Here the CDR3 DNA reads TGTGCCAGCAGCTCACCGTTCAGGGATTCACCCCTCCACTTT. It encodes CASSSPFRDSPLHF. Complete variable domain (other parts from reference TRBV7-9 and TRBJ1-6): DTGVSQNPRHKITKRGQNVTFRCDPISEHNRLYWYRQTLGQGPEFLTYFQNEAQLEKSRLLSDRFSAERPKGSFSTLEIQRTEQGDSAMYLCASSSPFRDSPLHFGNGTRLTVT.

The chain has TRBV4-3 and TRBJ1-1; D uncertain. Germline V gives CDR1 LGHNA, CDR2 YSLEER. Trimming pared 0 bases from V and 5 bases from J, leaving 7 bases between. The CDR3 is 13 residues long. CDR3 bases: TGCGCCAGCAGCCAAGACGGGTGGACTGAAGCTTTCTTT. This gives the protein CASSQDGWTEAFF.

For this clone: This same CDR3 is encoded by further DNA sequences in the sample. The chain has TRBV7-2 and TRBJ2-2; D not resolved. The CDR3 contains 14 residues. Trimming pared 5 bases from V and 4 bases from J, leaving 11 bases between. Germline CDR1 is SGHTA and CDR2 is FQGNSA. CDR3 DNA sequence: TGTGCCAGCAGCCTGGCGCCTCGCACCGGGGAGCTGTTTTTT. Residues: CASSLAPRTGELFF.

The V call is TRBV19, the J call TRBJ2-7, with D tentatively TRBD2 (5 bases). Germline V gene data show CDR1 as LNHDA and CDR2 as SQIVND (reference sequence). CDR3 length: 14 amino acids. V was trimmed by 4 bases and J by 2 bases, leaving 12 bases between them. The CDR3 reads CASSTGRVAYEQYF. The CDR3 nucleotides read TGTGCCAGTAGTACTGGGCGGGTGGCCTACGAGCAGTACTTC. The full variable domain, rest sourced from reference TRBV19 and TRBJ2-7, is DGGITQSPKYLFRKEGQNVTLSCEQNLNHDAMYWYRQDPGQGLRLIYYSQIVNDFQKGDIAEGYSVSREKKESFPLTVTSAQKNPTAFYLCASSTGRVAYEQYFGPGTRLTVT.